This entry is about one T cell receptor (beta chain). Its target is unknown. CDR3 length: 13 amino acids. Trimming left V 2 bases short and J 6 bases short, with 11 bases between. Germline CDR1 reads SGHRS; CDR2 reads YFSETQ. The source of the sample is a study of persistence of HIV-infected CD4 T cells. Cells were stimulated with CMV-infected fibroblast lysates at approximately 10 ug/mL. CD40L/CD69 double-negative CD45RO-high memory CD4+ T cells were collected. This was the immunoSEQ version 4 assay in survey mode. Genomic DNA was diluted to 9 to 10 ng/uL, up to roughly 1 ug per sample. The protocol was immunoSEQ multiplex PCR, while the TCRdb copy is restricted to in-frame clones and leaves out a portion. Among 37,000 or so clones listed, less than 90% were seen once.

Sequences were derived from CD4+ T cells sorted from PBMCs after roughly 19-hour stimulation, sampled from a patient who received antiretroviral therapy. The chain has TRBV5-1 and TRBJ1-1, with D maybe TRBD1 (5 bases). The receptor was isolated from an adult man with HIV who was CMV-seropositive. As DNA, the CDR3 is TGCGCCAGCAGCTTAGGTCGGGGGGCTGAAGCTTTCTTT. Protein product: CASSLGRGAEAFF.